A selection of T cell receptor beta chains follows, all from one sample in a study of shared clonotypes between healthy human individuals. Libraries were prepared by immunoSEQ multiplex PCR; TCRdb keeps only in-frame clonotypes and omits some of them. The repertoire consists of roughly 480,000 clones, with about 80% occurring once and the leading ten covering around 12%. The sample was PBMCs. Receptor source: a woman in her 40s in good health. Some clones in this sample may be carry-over from other donors' samples. Each CDR3 is given with its conserved first and last residue. D genes are given only for firm matches. Clone size is stated in some rows and not others, as once, few, many or a class when expanded.

V,J,size,D,DNA,CDR3
TRBV5-1,TRBJ2-2,.,.,TGCGCCAGCAGCCCCGGGACCTACGGGGGGGAGCTGTTTTTT,CASSPGTYGGELFF
TRBV15,TRBJ2-7,.,.,TGTGCCACCAGCAGAGATCGGGATAATCTAGGAGGCTACGAGCAGTACTTC,CATSRDRDNLGGYEQYF
TRBV5-1,TRBJ2-7,.,TRBD2,TGCGCCAGCAGCTCCTTAACTAGCGGGAGCACCTACGAGCAGTACTTC,CASSSLTSGSTYEQYF
TRBV28,TRBJ2-1,.,TRBD2,TGTGCCAGCAGTTATGGAGGAGCGGGAGGCCGTGGGGAGCAGTTCTTC,CASSYGGAGGRGEQFF
TRBV30,TRBJ1-2,.,.,TGTGCCTGGAGGACTGCAGGGGCGAATGGCTACACCTTC,CAWRTAGANGYTF
TRBV11-2,TRBJ2-2,.,.,TGTGCCAGCAGCCCGATCCGGGGACGGTACACCGGGGAGCTGTTTTTT,CASSPIRGRYTGELFF
TRBV10-2,TRBJ2-1,.,TRBD2,TGCGCCAGCACTCTAGCGGGAGGCGCCTACAATGAGCAGTTCTTC,CASTLAGGAYNEQFF
TRBV7-3,TRBJ2-3,.,.,TGTGCCAGCAGCTTATCAGGCCTTACCCAGCGAACAGATACGCAGTATTTT,CASSLSGLTQRTDTQYF
TRBV4-1,TRBJ2-5,.,TRBD2,TGCGCCAGCAGCCCTGGACTAGCGGCACAAGAGACCCAGTACTTC,CASSPGLAAQETQYF
TRBV7-3,TRBJ2-1,.,TRBD2,TGTGCTAGCAGCTTAGCGGGGGATCACAATGAGCAGTTCTTC,CASSLAGDHNEQFF
TRBV7-3,TRBJ2-1,.,TRBD2,TGTGCCAGCAGCTTAACCAGCGGGACTTGGGATGAGCAGTTCTTC,CASSLTSGTWDEQFF
TRBV27,TRBJ2-3,.,TRBD2,TGTGCCAGCAGTCCCGGCATGACTAGCGCCAACACAGATACGCAGTATTTT,CASSPGMTSANTDTQYF
TRBV18,TRBJ2-1,.,TRBD2,TGTGCCAGCTCACCACCGGGACTAGCGGGAGGGTCCAATGAGCAGTTCTTC,CASSPPGLAGGSNEQFF
TRBV9,TRBJ2-2,.,.,TGTGCCAGCAGCGTAGTGGGCACCGGGGAGCTGTTTTTT,CASSVVGTGELFF
TRBV5-4,TRBJ1-4,.,TRBD1,TGTGCCAGCAGCCCGACAGGGGGGGATGAAAAACTGTTTTTT,CASSPTGGDEKLFF
TRBV28,TRBJ2-1,.,TRBD2,TGTGCCAGCAGCCTGAGCGGGAGCTCCTACAATGAGCAGTTCTTC,CASSLSGSSYNEQFF
TRBV19,TRBJ2-7,.,TRBD1,TGTGCCAGTAGTAGCCCGGGACAGGGGCTTCGCGAGCAGTACTTC,CASSSPGQGLREQYF
TRBV4-2,TRBJ2-1,.,.,TGTGCCAGCAGCCAAGAGTCTGGCCTTACCCACGATGAGCAGTTCTTC,CASSQESGLTHDEQFF
TRBV4-2,TRBJ2-3,.,.,TGTGCCAGCAGCCAAGGGGACTCCACAGATACGCAGTATTTT,CASSQGDSTDTQYF
TRBV7-9,TRBJ2-1,.,.,TGTGCCAGCAGCTTAGCTGCCCAAGTCTACAATGAGCAGTTCTTC,CASSLAAQVYNEQFF
TRBV18,TRBJ2-6,.,.,TGTGCCAGCTCACCAGGAACTGGGGCCAACGTCCTGACTTTC,CASSPGTGANVLTF
TRBV6-5,TRBJ2-7,.,TRBD2,TGTGCCAGCAGCAGTCTAGCGGGAGGTTCCTACGAGCAGTACTTC,CASSSLAGGSYEQYF
TRBV7-9,TRBJ2-4,.,.,TGTGCCAGCAGCTCGGGACAATCAGCCAAAAACATTCAGTACTTC,CASSSGQSAKNIQYF
TRBV7-6,TRBJ2-3,.,TRBD1,TGTGCCAGCAGCCCCGGGACAGGAGGTGCAGATACGCAGTATTTT,CASSPGTGGADTQYF
TRBV28,TRBJ2-1,.,.,TGTGCCAGTCTCAGCGGGCCCTCCTACAATGAGCAGTTCTTC,CASLSGPSYNEQFF
TRBV7-9,TRBJ1-2,.,.,TGTGCCAGCAGCTTAGCGCCCGGGGGCTATGGCTACACCTTC,CASSLAPGGYGYTF
TRBV6-6,TRBJ2-5,.,TRBD2,TGTGCCAGCGGACGAACTAGCGGGAGGTTCCAAGAGACCCAGTACTTC,CASGRTSGRFQETQYF
TRBV5-8,TRBJ2-7,.,TRBD1,TGTGCCAGCAGCCCTGGTTGGGGACAGGGGGCAAACTCCTACGAGCAGTACTTC,CASSPGWGQGANSYEQYF
TRBV19,TRBJ2-7,.,TRBD1,TGTGCCAGTGGGGACAGAATCTACGAGCAGTACTTC,CASGDRIYEQYF
TRBV27,TRBJ2-5,.,.,TGTGCCAGCAGTTTAACCTACCAAGAGACCCAGTACTTC,CASSLTYQETQYF
TRBV27,TRBJ2-1,.,TRBD1,TGTGCCAGCAGTGGCCTATTATCTATGGGACAGTACAATGAGCAGTTCTTC,CASSGLLSMGQYNEQFF
TRBV6-6,TRBJ1-2,.,.,TGTGCCAGCAGCGGGGACAACCGAAACTATGGCTACACCTTC,CASSGDNRNYGYTF
TRBV5-1,TRBJ1-2,.,.,TGCGCCAGCAGCTTGGAGCCCGGCAGGGCGGACTATGGCTACACCTTC,CASSLEPGRADYGYTF
TRBV19,TRBJ2-7,.,TRBD2,TGTGCCAGTAGTATAAGTTCCGCTGCGGGAGGATACTACGAGCAGTACTTC,CASSISSAAGGYYEQYF
TRBV29-1,TRBJ1-1,.,.,TGCAGCGTAAGAGCTGGGTGGGGGATGAACACTGAAGCTTTCTTT,CSVRAGWGMNTEAFF
TRBV5-5,TRBJ1-2,.,TRBD1,TGTGCCAGCAGCTTGACAGGGGGCGCGACGGGCTATGGCTACACCTTC,CASSLTGGATGYGYTF
TRBV7-9,TRBJ1-3,.,.,TGTGCCAGCAGCTTAGAGGGGGGGGACGGAGACACCATATATTTT,CASSLEGGDGDTIYF
TRBV18,TRBJ2-3,.,.,TGTGCCAGCTCTCGCGGCACAGATACGCAGTATTTT,CASSRGTDTQYF
TRBV9,TRBJ2-1,few,TRBD1,TGTGCCAGCAGCGAGGGGACAGGGGATGGGGAGCAGTTCTTC,CASSEGTGDGEQFF
TRBV6-5,TRBJ2-1,.,.,TGTGCCAGCAGCAGGGGGGATGAGCAGTTCTTC,CASSRGDEQFF
TRBV15,TRBJ2-7,.,.,TGTGCCACCAGCAGAGATAAGGTAGGGGGCGAGCAGTACTTC,CATSRDKVGGEQYF
TRBV15,TRBJ2-3,.,TRBD2,TGTGCCACCAGCAGAGGGACTTTCGGACTAGCGGGAGAAGCGGATACGCAGTATTTT,CATSRGTFGLAGEADTQYF
TRBV2,TRBJ2-5,.,.,TGTGCCAGCAGCCCCCGGGTAGGGTGGGAGACCCAGTACTTC,CASSPRVGWETQYF
TRBV6-1,TRBJ1-1,once,.,TGTGCCAGCAGTGAAGTTCCGGAGGCTGAAGCTTTCTTT,CASSEVPEAEAFF
TRBV28,TRBJ2-3,.,TRBD2,TGTGCCAGCAGCTGGACTAGCCCGACCGGGGATACGCAGTATTTT,CASSWTSPTGDTQYF
TRBV7-8,TRBJ2-7,.,TRBD2,TGTGCCAGCAGCCCCCCGACTAGCGGGTACGAGCAGTACTTC,CASSPPTSGYEQYF